The present entry profiles one T cell receptor beta chain with its context. The target antigen is unknown. The Oncomine TCR Beta short-read assay was what sequenced the DNA obtained from cultured CD4+ T cells. TCRdb reprocessed the PCR reads with MiXCR, giving one entry per CDR3 protein. This table holds 5,500 to 9,000 distinct CDR3 sequences, approximately 24% found once. Specified treatment: approximately nine-day PBMC culture with coronavirus spike peptide pools or control peptides (ViraFEST assay). This sample is drawn from a study of vaccination and CD4 T cells after COVID-19. Overall study results and limits: Convalescent participants were relatively few, and none had early post-infection timepoints studied.

Sample: CD4+ T cells from blood, cultured in vitro, taken after SARS-CoV-2 vaccination. The TCR originated in a human donor who had recovered from COVID-19.

The CDR3 here is CSVDGELNTEAFF. For the CDR3, the DNA is TGCAGCGTTGATGGGGAACTTAACACTGAAGCTTTCTTT. This chain links TRBV29-1 with TRBJ1-1; D is uncertain. Trimming stripped 3 bases from V and 2 bases from J, with 10 bases between. Germline CDR1 SQVTM, CDR2 ANQGSEA. This CDR3 is built from 13 residues.